The T cell receptor beta chain under discussion was sequenced for a study of technical replicates of blood from several donors. Here immunoSEQ multiplex PCR was the method, and the copy in TCRdb shows in-frame clones only, minus some. The table lists more than 80,000 clones, 95% of them singletons. Input material: T cells isolated from PBMCs. This TCR was recovered from a human donor in good health.

The DNA for the CDR3 is TGTGCCAGTAGTATCCCACCGGGACAGTTCTATGGCTACACCTTC. As protein: CASSIPPGQFYGYTF. The chain couples TRBV19 to TRBJ1-2, with 7 nucleotides matching TRBD1. The CDR3 runs to 15 residues. The V gene's germline CDR1 is LNHDA and CDR2 SQIVND (reference sequence). V shed 3 bases and J 4 bases; nucleotides not matched to a gene: 8. Filled out from reference TRBV19 and TRBJ1-2, the complete variable domain reads DGGITQSPKYLFRKEGQNVTLSCEQNLNHDAMYWYRQDPGQGLRLIYYSQIVNDFQKGDIAEGYSVSREKKESFPLTVTSAQKNPTAFYLCASSIPPGQFYGYTFGSGTRLTVV.